The 21 T cell receptor beta chains presented below share a single source sample, sequenced in a study of CD8 T cells in Susac syndrome. Random hexamers primed reverse transcription of about 0.45 to 1 ug RNA. In TCRdb, the immunoSEQ multiplex PCR reads were re-called with MiXCR into one record per CDR3 protein. The data hold hundreds of thousands of distinct CDR3 sequences, with around 93% observed a single time. The sequencing input was CD4+ T cells from PBMCs. All receptors come from a human donor with Susac syndrome.

V is TRBV6-5 and J is TRBJ1-2, with D perhaps matching TRBD1 (5 bases). Germline V lookup: CDR1 MNHEY, CDR2 SVGAGI. The CDR3 totals 15 residues. V gave up 6 bases and J gave up 1 base, with 15 bases separating them. In DNA, the CDR3 is TGTGCCAGCAGCCCGACGAATAGGGGTAACTATGGCTACACCTTC. It codes for CASSPTNRGNYGYTF.

The CDR3 is CASSLVAGVSLPLHF. The CDR3, as DNA: TGTGCCAGCAGCTTAGTCGCAGGGGTCAGTTTACCCCTCCACTTT. The chain links TRBV7-8 to TRBJ1-6, with a weak D call TRBD1 (6 bases). Trimming took off 1 base at V and 12 bases at J, with 16 bases between the two ends. The CDR3 consists of 15 residues. CDR1 is SGHVS and CDR2 is FQNEAQ in the germline V gene. Filled out from reference TRBV7-8 and TRBJ1-6, the complete variable domain reads GAGVSQSPRYKVAKRGQDVALRCDPISGHVSLFWYQQALGQGPEFLTYFQNEAQLDKSGLPSDRFFAERPEGSVSTLKIQRTQQEDSAVYLCASSLVAGVSLPLHFGNGTRLTVT.

J is TRBJ2-6 and V is TRBV20-1; 8 nucleotides agree with TRBD1. The CDR3 runs 15 residues. J lost 4 bases, V lost 5 bases, and 7 bases had no gene match. Germline V gene lookup returns CDR1 DFQATT and CDR2 SNEGSKA (reference sequence). The CDR3 DNA reads as TGCAGTGCTCAGGACAGGGTTACCGGGGCCAACGTCCTGACTTTC. Encoded protein: CSAQDRVTGANVLTF.

The V and J genes are TRBV19 and TRBJ1-1; TRBD1 might be the D (6 bases). With 4 bases removed from V and 6 bases from J, the gap between germline ends came to 12 bases. Germline V gives CDR1 LNHDA, CDR2 SQIVND (reference sequence). The CDR3 is 13 residues long. The CDR3 DNA reads TGTGCCAGTAGTAGGGACAACAGTGCTGAAGCTTTCTTT. It yields the protein CASSRDNSAEAFF.

The gene calls are TRBV14 and TRBJ2-5; D unresolved. CDR1 is SGHDN, CDR2 FVKESK, per germline. The CDR3 length is 14 residues. V was shortened by 4 bases and J by 4 bases, with 13 bases between the two germline ends. The DNA of the CDR3 is TGTGCCAGCAGCCCGACCCGACCGGCAGAGACCCAGTACTTC. Its protein is CASSPTRPAETQYF. The full variable domain, in which reference TRBV14 and TRBJ2-5 provide the parts outside the CDR3, is EAGVTQFPSHSVIEKGQTVTLRCDPISGHDNLYWYRRVMGKEIKFLLHFVKESKQDESGMPNNRFLAERTGGTYSTLKVQPAELEDSGVYFCASSPTRPAETQYFGPGTRLLVL.

The chain links TRBV27 to TRBJ1-4; 10 bases agree with TRBD1. V lost 6 bases to trimming and J lost 13 bases; unmatched junction nucleotides: 11. Per the germline V gene, CDR1 is MNHEY and CDR2 is SMNVEV (reference sequence). The CDR3 has 14 amino acids. The CDR3 bases are TGTGCCAGCAGCTGGGGACAGGGGCCCTGGATACTGTTTTTT. It codes for CASSWGQGPWILFF.

V usage is TRBV7-9 and J usage is TRBJ2-7; possibly TRBD2 for D (5 bases). CDR3 size: 12 residues. Germline V lookup: CDR1 SEHNR, CDR2 FQNEAQ (reference sequence). V was clipped by 11 bases and J by 2 bases, with 13 bases between them. CDR3 in DNA: TGTGCCGGGCTTCTCGGGGCCTACGAGCAGTACTTC. Its protein product is CAGLLGAYEQYF. The full variable domain, rest sourced from reference TRBV7-9 and TRBJ2-7, is DTGVSQNPRHKITKRGQNVTFRCDPISEHNRLYWYRQTLGQGPEFLTYFQNEAQLEKSRLLSDRFSAERPKGSFSTLEIQRTEQGDSAMYLCAGLLGAYEQYFGPGTRLTVT.

The V call is TRBV7-3, the J call TRBJ1-1, with TRBD1 matching over 7 bases. Germline CDR1 and CDR2: SGHTA and FQGTGA. The CDR3 totals 13 residues. The junction had 9 bases not matched to a gene; V was cut back by 4 bases and J by 10 bases. CDR3 sequence: CASSSDRRGGAFF. The CDR3 DNA sequence: TGTGCCAGCAGCTCGGACAGGAGGGGGGGAGCTTTCTTT.

This chain's CDR3 is CASSAGQSYSNQPQHF. CDR3 nucleotide sequence: TGTGCCAGCAGCGCCGGACAGAGCTATAGCAATCAGCCCCAGCATTTT. V gene TRBV9 combines with J gene TRBJ1-5, with D possibly TRBD1 on 6 matching bases. This CDR3 contains 16 residues. CDR1 is SGDLS and CDR2 is YYNGEE in the germline V gene. Trimming cost V 3 bases and J 0 bases, with 13 bases left between them.

This rearrangement joins TRBV19 to TRBJ2-2; D not certain. Per the germline V gene, CDR1 is LNHDA and CDR2 is SQIVND (reference sequence). Deletions cut 6 bases from V and 5 bases from J, with 13 bases between. The length of the CDR3 is 14 residues. The CDR3: CASSVKVETGELFF. The CDR3 nucleotides read TGTGCCAGTAGCGTTAAGGTGGAAACCGGGGAGCTGTTTTTT.

This chain uses TRBV11-2 with TRBJ1-6, with 7 nucleotides matching TRBD1. CDR3 length equals 15 residues. CDR1 is SGHAT, CDR2 FQNNGV, per germline. V lost 0 bases to trimming and J lost 10 bases; unmatched junction nucleotides: 6. The CDR3 DNA reads as TGTGCCAGCAGCTTAGAAGGGACAGCAAAGTCACCCCTCCACTTT. Translating it yields CASSLEGTAKSPLHF.

The chain has TRBV7-2 and TRBJ1-6, with D possibly matching TRBD1 (5 bases). V lost 5 bases to trimming and J lost 10 bases, with 18 bases between them. The CDR3 has 15 amino acids. Germline loops: CDR1 SGHTA, CDR2 FQGNSA. In DNA, the CDR3 is TGTGCCAGCAGCCCCAGTCTGGGGGGTGGCTCACCCCTCCACTTT. Its translation is CASSPSLGGGSPLHF.

The chain recombines TRBV20-1 with TRBJ2-5; D is undetermined. Trimming left V 1 base short and J 5 bases short, with 11 bases between. The CDR3 length is 13 residues. Germline V gene data show CDR1 as DFQATT and CDR2 as SNEGSKA (reference sequence). The CDR3: CSARAKVWETQYF. For the CDR3, the DNA is TGCAGTGCTAGAGCTAAAGTGTGGGAGACCCAGTACTTC.

V is TRBV10-2 and J is TRBJ2-1; D assignment may be TRBD1 or TRBD2 (6 bases each). This CDR3 is 14 amino acids long. The V end lost 7 bases, the J end lost 0 bases, and 10 bases lay between the germline ends. Per the germline V gene, CDR1 is WSHSY and CDR2 is SAAADI. CDR3 in DNA: TGCGCCAGCATGGGGGGCCTCTCCTACAATGAGCAGTTCTTC. Translated: CASMGGLSYNEQFF.

The chain employs TRBV7-2 and TRBJ2-5; 10 bases agree with TRBD2. CDR1 is SGHTA, CDR2 FQGNSA, per germline. V shed 3 bases, J shed 4 bases, and the junction held 8 bases outside the gene matches. CDR3 length: 16 amino acids. Here the CDR3 DNA reads TGTGCCAGCAGCTTCCACCGAGCGGGGGGGCTAGAGACCCAGTACTTC. This translates into CASSFHRAGGLETQYF.

This chain's CDR3 is CSATRDLTGPYGYTF. The CDR3 DNA is TGCAGTGCTACGCGCGACCTGACAGGACCTTATGGCTACACCTTC. J is TRBJ1-2 and V is TRBV20-1, with a tentative D call TRBD1 (6 bases). Trimming removed 4 bases at V and 5 bases at J, with 20 bases between. Germline loops: CDR1 DFQATT, CDR2 SNEGSKA (reference sequence). The CDR3 contains 15 residues.

The J gene is TRBJ2-7, the V gene TRBV30, with D possibly called TRBD1 or TRBD2 (6 bases each). The CDR3 is 14 residues long. Germline CDR1 GTSNPN, CDR2 SVGIG (reference sequence). V lost 0 bases to trimming and J lost 0 bases, with 9 bases between them. The CDR3 loop is CAWSVGGISYEQYF. CDR3 bases: TGTGCCTGGAGTGTAGGGGGGATCTCCTACGAGCAGTACTTC.

V is TRBV27 and J is TRBJ1-6, with a tentative D call TRBD1 (6 bases). V was trimmed by 5 bases and J by 10 bases, leaving 15 bases between them. CDR1 and CDR2 from the germline V gene are MNHEY and SMNVEV (reference sequence). The length of the CDR3 is 14 residues. CDR3 sequence reads: CASSRDGGASPLHF. CDR3 coding DNA: TGTGCCAGCAGTAGGGATGGGGGGGCATCACCCCTCCACTTT.

The chain carries TRBV4-3 and TRBJ1-6; D gene uncertain. The CDR3 is made up of 13 amino acids. Germline values: CDR1 LGHNA, CDR2 YSLEER. The V end lost 1 base, the J end lost 8 bases, and 6 bases lay between the germline ends. CDR3 nucleotides: TGCGCCAGCAGCCAAGGGCAGGATTCACCCCTCCACTTT. This sequence encodes CASSQGQDSPLHF.

The rearrangement links TRBV20-1 to TRBJ1-6; 9 nucleotides match TRBD1. Germline V gives CDR1 DFQATT, CDR2 SNEGSKA (reference sequence). Trimming cost V 3 bases and J 9 bases; bases outside gene matches: 9. This CDR3 region has 15 residues. CDR3 in amino acids: CSARGSTGGGSPLHF. In DNA, the CDR3 is TGCAGTGCTAGGGGCTCGACAGGGGGAGGTTCACCCCTCCACTTT.

This rearrangement joins TRBV6-1 to TRBJ1-6, with TRBD1 matching over 9 bases. CDR3 length equals 16 residues. With V trimmed by 6 bases and J by 10 bases, 13 bases remained unmatched. Germline CDR1 and CDR2: MNHNS and SASEGT. Here the CDR3 reads CASRLKGDRAGSPLHF. As DNA, the CDR3 is TGTGCCAGCAGATTGAAGGGGGACAGGGCAGGATCACCCCTCCACTTT.